The sequence of this TCR beta chain was determined in a study of shared clonotypes between healthy human individuals. Germline trimming cut 9 bases from V and 1 base from J; bases unmatched to any gene: 8. This CDR3 spans 15 amino acids. Germline V gene lookup returns CDR1 MNHNS and CDR2 SASEGT. This table comes from immunoSEQ multiplex PCR, and its TCRdb copy is limited to in-frame clones, with some not included. The sample records about 1.1 million clones, about 84% being singletons. The sample comprised memory CD4+ T cells from PBMCs. Subset described: CD45RA-negative fraction. The V and J genes are TRBV6-1 and TRBJ1-5; TRBD1 matches at 8 bases. The clonotype originates from a man aged 18 to 29 in good health. Some clones in this sample may be carry-over from other donors' samples. The CDR3: CARDRDPPSNQPQHF. The CDR3 DNA reads as TGTGCCAGGGACAGGGACCCCCCAAGCAATCAGCCCCAGCATTTT.